The clone carrying this T cell receptor beta chain came up a few times. Its antigen is still unknown. In making TCR beta libraries, quantitative 5'-RACE with molecular barcodes was used. Using its own MiXCR run on the 5' RACE reads, TCRdb lists one record per CDR3 protein. The sample gives roughly 440,000 distinct CDR3 sequences, 17% of which show up once; approximately 1% is in the top ten. The sample comes from a study of CD8 T cells in ankylosing spondylitis. The CDR3 spans 17 residues. V gave up 5 bases and J gave up 9 bases; unmatched junction bases: 13. Per germline, CDR1 SGHTA and CDR2 FQGNSA. Study-wide results and limits: Significantly higher representation of disease-linked clones was reported for matched ankylosing spondylitis synovial fluid. One TCR beta motif, made up of several highly homologous variants, appeared characteristic of ankylosing spondylitis blood. Earlier work had already found some motif variants in reactive arthritis synovial fluid and blood.

This chain joins TRBV7-2 and TRBJ2-2; 12 bases match TRBD2. This sequence originates from a male donor with ankylosing spondylitis. Source material: blood, either unsorted or a sorted T cell fraction (not recorded which). This CDR3 is CASSQGLAGGRSRELFF. CDR3 DNA sequence: TGTGCCAGCAGCCAGGGACTAGCGGGTGGACGTTCCAGGGAGCTGTTTTTT.